This TCR beta chain stems from a study of cytomegalovirus exposure and HLA in healthy donors. Overall study findings and caveats: Common viral pathogens seemed to be connected with several of the most significant clusters, according to a later analysis.

The CDR3 sequence is 14 residues long. Looked up from germline, CDR1 is SGHRS and CDR2 is YFSETQ. Concerning this clone: Its target is not known. One end of the junction varies from germline; a read error may be responsible.

PCR was performed using 60 Vbeta and 13 Jbeta primers. Clones were read by immunoSEQ multiplex PCR, and TCRdb kept only the in-frame ones, dropping some. The sample consists of 55,000 to 65,000 clones, roughly 77% of them appearing once. The chain uses TRBV5-1 and TRBJ1-1; 8 nucleotides line up with TRBD1. Sequencing input: PBMCs. This sequence originates from a man aged 25 to 40 in good health and CMV-seropositive. The DNA for the CDR3 is TGCGCCGGCAGCTCAGAACAGGGGGGCACTGAAGCTTTCTTT. Residues: CAGSSEQGGTEAFF.